Listed here is a single TCR beta chain. Being one base from a much bigger clone, this may be a read error. No cell sorting was done before RNA was extracted from the tissue. Between August and November 2014, newly diagnosed, chemotherapy-naive lung cancer patients underwent thoracic surgery in China. This entry belongs to a study of tumor and adjacent non-tumor tissue in lung cancer. About the study: Samples averaged roughly 4.2 million productive TCRbeta reads each.

V lost 4 bases and J 6 bases, leaving 15 bases between the germline ends. Germline V gene data show CDR1 as MNHEY and CDR2 as SVGAGI. The CDR3 has 14 amino acids. TCRbeta libraries were built with three rounds of nested PCR, modified from ARM-PCR. One entry per CDR3 protein results from TCRdb running MiXCR on the multiplex PCR reads. The data show 120,000 to 150,000 distinct CDR3 sequences, with 66% seen just once and around a sixth held by the top ten. This chain joins TRBV6-5 and TRBJ1-2; D is undetermined. Sequencing was done on a sample of lung tumor tissue. This clonotype was sampled from a man aged 55 to 70 with small cell lung cancer. The CDR3 sequence is CASSCSAGWDGYTF. As DNA, the CDR3 is TGTGCCAGCAGTTGCTCAGCTGGGTGGGATGGCTACACCTTC.